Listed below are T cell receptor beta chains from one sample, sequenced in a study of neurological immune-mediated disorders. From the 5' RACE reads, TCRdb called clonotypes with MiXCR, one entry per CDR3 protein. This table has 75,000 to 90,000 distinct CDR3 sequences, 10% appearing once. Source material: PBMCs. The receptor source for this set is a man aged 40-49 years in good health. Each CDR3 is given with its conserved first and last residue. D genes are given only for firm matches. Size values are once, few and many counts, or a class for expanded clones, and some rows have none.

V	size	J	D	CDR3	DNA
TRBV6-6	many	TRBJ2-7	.	CASSYAGSYEQYF	TGTGCCAGCAGTTACGCGGGATCCTACGAGCAGTACTTC
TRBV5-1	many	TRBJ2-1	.	CASSFGLEGFNEQFF	TGCGCCAGCAGCTTCGGCCTGGAGGGGTTCAATGAGCAGTTCTTC
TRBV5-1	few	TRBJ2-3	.	CASSLIAGTDTQYF	TGCGCCAGCAGCCTGATCGCAGGCACAGATACGCAGTATTTT
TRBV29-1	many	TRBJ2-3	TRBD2	CSVEGRRDRATSGRPDTQYF	TGCAGCGTTGAAGGGCGCCGGGACAGGGCAACTAGCGGGAGACCAGATACGCAGTATTTT
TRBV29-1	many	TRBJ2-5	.	CSVRTATETQYF	TGCAGCGTTCGTACAGCGACGGAGACCCAGTACTTC
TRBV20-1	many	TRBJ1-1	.	CSARVPGQNLMNTEAFF	TGCAGTGCTAGAGTCCCGGGGCAGAATCTCATGAACACTGAAGCTTTCTTT
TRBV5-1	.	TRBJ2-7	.	CASSPGHEQYF	TGCGCCAGCTCCCCGGGCCACGAGCAGTACTTC
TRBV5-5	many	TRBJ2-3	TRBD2	CASSYGTSLGADTQYF	TGTGCCAGCAGTTACGGGACTAGCTTGGGCGCAGATACGCAGTATTTT
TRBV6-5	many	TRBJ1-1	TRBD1	CASSRGPHPNTEAFF	TGTGCCAGCAGTAGGGGGCCACATCCGAACACTGAAGCTTTCTTT
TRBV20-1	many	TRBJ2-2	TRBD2	CSARGGNTGELFF	TGCAGTGCCCGCGGGGGGAACACCGGGGAGCTGTTTTTT
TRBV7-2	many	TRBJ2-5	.	CASRSTGNQETQYF	TGTGCCAGCAGATCAACAGGGAACCAAGAGACCCAGTACTTC
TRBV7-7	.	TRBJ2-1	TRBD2	CASSPGGGNEQFF	TGTGCTAGCAGCCCGGGGGGGGGGAATGAGCAGTTCTTC
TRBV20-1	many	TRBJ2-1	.	CSARERGGTIYNEQFF	TGCAGTGCTAGAGAACGGGGCGGGACCATATACAATGAGCAGTTCTTC
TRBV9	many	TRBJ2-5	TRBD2	CASSPGLAGIETQYF	TGTGCCAGCAGCCCGGGACTAGCGGGAATCGAGACCCAGTACTTC
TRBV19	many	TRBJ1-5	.	CASSMPSNQPQHF	TGTGCCAGTAGTATGCCTAGCAATCAGCCCCAGCATTTT
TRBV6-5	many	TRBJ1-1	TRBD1	CASLTLGQGLPEAFF	TGTGCCAGCTTGACCCTCGGACAGGGGTTACCTGAAGCTTTCTTT
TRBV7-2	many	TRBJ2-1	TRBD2	CASSLGTSGSYNEQFF	TGTGCCAGCAGCTTGGGAACTAGCGGGAGTTACAATGAGCAGTTCTTC
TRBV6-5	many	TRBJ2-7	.	CASGPGSSAYEQYF	TGTGCCAGCGGTCCCGGGAGCTCGGCCTACGAGCAGTACTTC
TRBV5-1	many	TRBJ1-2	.	CASSSRSGDGYTF	TGCGCCAGCAGCTCTCGTTCGGGGGATGGCTACACCTTC
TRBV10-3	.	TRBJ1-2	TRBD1	CAISDTLLTGTGGDGYTF	TGTGCCATCAGCGACACCTTATTAACCGGGACAGGGGGCGATGGCTACACCTTC
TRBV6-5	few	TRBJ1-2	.	CASSYLGRQGGYTF	TGTGCCAGCAGTTATCTGGGCAGGCAAGGAGGCTACACCTTC
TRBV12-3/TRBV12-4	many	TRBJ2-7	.	CASSLRRSYEQYF	TGTGCCAGCAGTCTCCGAAGGAGCTACGAGCAGTACTTC
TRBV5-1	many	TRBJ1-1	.	CASSLYTANEAFF	TGCGCCAGCAGCTTATACACGGCCAATGAAGCTTTCTTT
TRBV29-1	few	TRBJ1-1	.	CSVAQGVEAFF	TGCAGCGTTGCCCAGGGTGTTGAAGCTTTCTTT
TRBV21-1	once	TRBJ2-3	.	CASTRKLQGARGTQYF	TGTGCCAGCACCCGAAAGTTACAGGGGGCTCGAGGTACGCAGTATTTT
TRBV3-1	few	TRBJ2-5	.	CASSLGGGPGKTQYF	TGTGCCAGCAGCCTCGGAGGGGGACCCGGGAAGACCCAGTACTTC
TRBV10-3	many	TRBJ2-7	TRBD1	CATSTDRAPQYF	TGTGCCACCAGTACGGACAGGGCGCCGCAGTACTTC
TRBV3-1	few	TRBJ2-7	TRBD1	CASSPSSGQGGHEQYF	TGTGCCAGCAGCCCATCTAGCGGACAGGGGGGACACGAGCAGTACTTC
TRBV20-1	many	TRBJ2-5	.	CSAAEEETQYF	TGCAGTGCTGCCGAAGAAGAGACCCAGTACTTC
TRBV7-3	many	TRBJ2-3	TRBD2	CASSLLPQTSLADTQYF	TGTGCCAGCAGCTTACTCCCCCAGACTAGCTTAGCAGATACGCAGTATTTT
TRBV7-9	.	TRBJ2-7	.	CASSLASSDYEQYF	TGTGCCAGCAGCTTAGCGTCTAGCGACTACGAGCAGTACTTC
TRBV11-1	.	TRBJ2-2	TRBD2	CASSLVASGITGELFF	TGTGCCAGCAGCTTAGTAGCAAGCGGGATAACCGGGGAGCTGTTTTTT
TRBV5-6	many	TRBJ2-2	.	CASSLGWMNTGELFF	TGTGCCAGCAGCTTGGGGTGGATGAACACCGGGGAGCTGTTTTTT
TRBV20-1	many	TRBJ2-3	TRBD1	CSARAADRGPDTQYF	TGCAGTGCTAGAGCCGCAGACAGGGGACCAGATACGCAGTATTTT
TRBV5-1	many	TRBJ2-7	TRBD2	CASSLKLAGAGDEQYF	TGCGCCAGCAGCTTGAAGCTAGCGGGGGCCGGGGACGAGCAGTACTTC
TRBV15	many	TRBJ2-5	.	CATSNTRRRETQYF	TGTGCCACCAGCAACACGAGACGGCGAGAGACCCAGTACTTC
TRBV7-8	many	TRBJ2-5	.	CASSLIRGRVSRETQYF	TGTGCCAGCAGCTTAATTAGAGGGAGAGTTTCGCGGGAGACCCAGTACTTC
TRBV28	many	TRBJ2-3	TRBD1	CASSSPGQGGTDTQYF	TGTGCCAGCAGCTCTCCCGGACAGGGTGGGACAGATACGCAGTATTTT
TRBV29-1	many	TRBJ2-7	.	CSGLTEGSYEQYF	TGCAGCGGGTTGACAGAGGGCTCCTACGAGCAGTACTTC
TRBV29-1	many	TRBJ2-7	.	CSVLPSSSYEQYF	TGCAGCGTTTTACCCTCGAGCTCCTACGAGCAGTACTTC
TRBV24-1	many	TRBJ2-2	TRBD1	CATSDRQGSNTGELFF	TGTGCCACCAGTGACAGACAGGGGTCGAACACCGGGGAGCTGTTTTTT
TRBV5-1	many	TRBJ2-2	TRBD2	CASSPGLGLTGELFF	TGCGCCAGCAGTCCTGGACTAGGATTAACCGGGGAGCTGTTTTTT
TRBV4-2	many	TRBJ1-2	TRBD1	CASSQMGQGGYTF	TGTGCCAGCAGCCAGATGGGACAGGGTGGCTACACCTTC
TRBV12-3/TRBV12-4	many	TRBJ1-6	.	CASSSIRDGFHNSPLHF	TGTGCCAGCAGTTCCATCCGGGACGGTTTTCATAATTCACCCCTCCACTTT
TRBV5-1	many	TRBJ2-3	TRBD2	CASSLGLAGVDTQYF	TGCGCCAGCAGCTTGGGCCTAGCGGGGGTGGATACGCAGTATTTT
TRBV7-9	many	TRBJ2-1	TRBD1	CASSRRDREHNEQFF	TGTGCCAGCAGCCGCCGGGACAGGGAACACAATGAGCAGTTCTTC
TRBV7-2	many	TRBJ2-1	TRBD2	CASSWASGTLNWQFF	TGTGCCAGCAGCTGGGCTAGCGGGACACTCAATTGGCAGTTCTTC
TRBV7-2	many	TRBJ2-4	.	CASSLVPSNIQYF	TGTGCCAGCAGCTTAGTACCTTCGAACATTCAGTACTTC
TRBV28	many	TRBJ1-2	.	CASTTGSRGLGYTF	TGTGCCAGCACCACCGGTAGCAGGGGTTTAGGGTACACCTTC
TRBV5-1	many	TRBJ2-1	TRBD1	CASSSTGTGIDEQFF	TGCGCCAGCAGCTCCACCGGGACAGGGATTGATGAGCAGTTCTTC
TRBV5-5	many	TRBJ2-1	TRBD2	CASSQLAGFRNEQFF	TGTGCCAGCAGCCAACTAGCGGGGTTTCGCAATGAGCAGTTCTTC
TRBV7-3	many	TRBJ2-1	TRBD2	CASSPGTRSNEQFF	TGTGCCAGCAGCCCAGGGACTAGATCGAATGAGCAGTTCTTC